This TCR beta chain is from a study of shared clonotypes between healthy human individuals. The wider study: Donors had three CD4 naive, three CD4 memory, two CD8 naive and one CD8 memory plate apiece.

Study-level points and caveats: A small donor pool kept down the genetic and exposure-history diversity that was represented.

Naive CD8 cells comprised CD45RO-negative, CCR7-positively selected cells, excluding terminally differentiated effector memory CD45RA+ cells. Per sorted-subset replicate PCR, input was roughly 220 ng DNA, representing about 32,000 T cell genomes. Using immunoSEQ multiplex PCR, the repertoire was profiled, and TCRdb retains in-frame clones only, with some absent. The repertoire holds 700,000 to 950,000 clones, with 96% as singletons. For this clone: Its cognate antigen is unknown.

CDR3 length: 14 residues. Germline CDR1 and CDR2: SGHRS and YFSETQ. V was pared by 1 base and J by 13 bases, with 20 bases between. Sequencing was performed on naive CD8+ T cells sorted from blood. This receptor was identified in a man younger than 45 in good health. The chain has TRBV5-1 and TRBJ2-5; D is ambiguous. DNA of the CDR3: TGCGCCAGCAGCTTGACTCCTGACGCGGCCGCCTGGTACTTC. It encodes CASSLTPDAAAWYF.